This T cell receptor (beta chain) stems from a study of monozygotic twins with inflammatory bowel disease. Study results and limitations: Any single strong signal or clonotype tied to IBD lacked support.

Germline-derived CDR1 and CDR2 are SGHDT and YYEEEE. The CDR3 is 13 residues long. TCRdb derives one entry per CDR3 protein from the 5' RACE reads, leaving out DNA. The sample data list fewer than 450,000 distinct CDR3 sequences. Worth noting for this clonotype: Its matching antigen is unknown.

This clonotype originated in a human donor with ulcerative colitis or Crohn's disease, or a healthy co-twin of an affected twin (not recorded which). This chain links TRBV5-6 with TRBJ1-1; TCRdb picks TRBD1, but there is no DNA to check that call. The sequenced sample consisted of blood. The CDR3: CASSLVMGPEAFF.